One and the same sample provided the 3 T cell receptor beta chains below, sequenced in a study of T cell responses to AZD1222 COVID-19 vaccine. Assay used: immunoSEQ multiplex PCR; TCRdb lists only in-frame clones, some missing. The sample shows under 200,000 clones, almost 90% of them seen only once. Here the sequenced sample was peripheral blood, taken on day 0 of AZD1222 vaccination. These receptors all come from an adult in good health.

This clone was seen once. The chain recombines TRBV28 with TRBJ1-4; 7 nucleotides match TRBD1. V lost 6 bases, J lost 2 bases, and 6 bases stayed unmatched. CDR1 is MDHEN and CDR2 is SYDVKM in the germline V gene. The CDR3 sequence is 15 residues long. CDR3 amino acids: CASSPSGQTNEKLFF. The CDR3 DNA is TGTGCCAGCAGCCCATCGGGACAGACTAATGAAAAACTGTTTTTT.

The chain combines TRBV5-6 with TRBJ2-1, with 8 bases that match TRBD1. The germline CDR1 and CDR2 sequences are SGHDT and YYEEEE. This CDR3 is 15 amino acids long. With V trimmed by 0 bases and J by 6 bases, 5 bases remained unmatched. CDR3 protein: CASSLVDRDFNEQFF. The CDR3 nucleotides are TGTGCCAGCAGCTTGGTGGACAGGGATTTCAATGAGCAGTTCTTC.

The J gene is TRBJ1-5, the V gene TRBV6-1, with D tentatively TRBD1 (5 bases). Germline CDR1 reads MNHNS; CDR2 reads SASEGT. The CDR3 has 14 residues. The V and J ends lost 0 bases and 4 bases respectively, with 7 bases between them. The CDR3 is CASSEATENQPQHF. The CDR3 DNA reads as TGTGCCAGCAGTGAAGCGACAGAGAATCAGCCCCAGCATTTT.